The rows below give T cell receptor beta chains drawn from one sample of a study of blood T cell repertoires in COVID-19. The repertoire was sequenced with immunoSEQ multiplex PCR; TCRdb's copy has only in-frame clones and lacks some. Of roughly 360,000 clones listed, about 80% are singletons. Sequences were obtained from peripheral blood. The origin of the receptors is a human donor with acute or convalescent COVID-19. The donor label of this sample is uncertain. Each CDR3 is given with its conserved first and last residue. The D gene is left open where the match is weak.

d_gene	v_gene	j_gene	CDR3aa
-	TRBV7-9	TRBJ1-1	CASSQGQHTEAFF
-	TRBV4-1	TRBJ1-1	CASSVGGGKAFF
TRBD2	TRBV2	TRBJ2-7	CATQGLAGEQYF
TRBD2	TRBV6-5	TRBJ2-2	CASIAGVVGELFF
-	TRBV18	TRBJ1-2	CASSPLGGRMDYGYTF
TRBD2	TRBV11-2	TRBJ2-7	CASSLGAGGYEQYF
-	TRBV18	TRBJ1-1	CASSPSTLRDTEAFF
-	TRBV2	TRBJ1-2	CARGGNGYTF
TRBD1	TRBV7-8	TRBJ2-7	CASSLPDRGQEQYF
TRBD1	TRBV6-5	TRBJ1-2	CASSGTAPNYGYTF
TRBD1	TRBV19	TRBJ2-5	CASSIDPRGSGETQYF
-	TRBV2	TRBJ1-1	CASRPQGRYTEAFF
-	TRBV5-1	TRBJ2-5	CASSFEGRETQYF
-	TRBV18	TRBJ2-1	CASSPPDRRAYNEQFF
-	TRBV28	TRBJ2-7	CASSTPRSRTYEQYF
TRBD1	TRBV5-1	TRBJ1-1	CASSPGQGTEAFF
-	TRBV30	TRBJ1-1	CAWRLITEAFF
-	TRBV5-4	TRBJ2-7	CASSLGPEPDGEQYF
TRBD1	TRBV11-3	TRBJ2-3	CASSSRTGTDTQYF
-	TRBV12-3/TRBV12-4	TRBJ2-7	CASSRLYEQYF
-	TRBV4-1	TRBJ2-5	CASSLTSSVETQYF
TRBD2	TRBV2	TRBJ2-3	CASRQRLAGPDTQYF
-	TRBV2	TRBJ2-1	CASILDSYNEQFF
-	TRBV6-5	TRBJ1-5	CASSNLAGSNQPQHF
-	TRBV5-6	TRBJ1-2	CASSRGRGYGYTF
-	TRBV18	TRBJ2-1	CASSDGFAGSPSNEQFF
-	TRBV18	TRBJ1-5	CASSLGPAQNQPQHF
-	TRBV27	TRBJ1-4	CASSSPGFGTNEKLFF
-	TRBV5-4	TRBJ1-2	CASSLVAAGGYTF
-	TRBV5-1	TRBJ1-1	CASSLDLAPNTEAFF
TRBD1	TRBV7-9	TRBJ1-3	CASSGDRAQSFSSGNTIYF
TRBD2	TRBV6-9	TRBJ2-3	CASSRASGGTDTQYF
TRBD2	TRBV25-1	TRBJ2-1	CASSTRWTSGTNEQFF
TRBD1	TRBV2	TRBJ1-1	CASGQGNKGAEAFF
TRBD1	TRBV3-1/TRBV3-2	TRBJ1-1	CASSNPQGGNTEAFF
-	TRBV30	TRBJ1-1	CAWGLQQNTEAFF
TRBD1	TRBV6-5	TRBJ1-6	CASNWGSGGNSPLHF
-	TRBV5-1	TRBJ1-2	CASSSAGVLPYGYTF
-	TRBV5-4	TRBJ1-1	CASRSNDRRNTEAFF
-	TRBV6-5	TRBJ1-1	CASSGTLNTEAFF
TRBD1	TRBV3-1/TRBV3-2	TRBJ1-1	CASSSQQGRNTEAFF
-	TRBV29-1	TRBJ1-3	CSVAGFTSGNTIYF
TRBD1	TRBV6-5	TRBJ1-3	CASSRDRSSGNTIYF
-	TRBV30	TRBJ1-4	CAWQGFSTNEKLFF
-	TRBV10-2	TRBJ1-1	CASKPLTGNTEAFF
-	TRBV5-1	TRBJ2-6	CASSFGGSGANVLTF
-	TRBV6-5	TRBJ2-7	CASSQGSEQYF
-	TRBV15	TRBJ1-5	CATSRAQPGRGTNQPQHF